Listed below are T cell receptor beta chains from one sample, sequenced in a study of cytomegalovirus exposure and HLA in healthy donors. This table comes from immunoSEQ multiplex PCR, and its TCRdb copy is limited to in-frame clones, with some not included. This repertoire shows 65,000 to 85,000 clones, about nine tenths found once; its top ten account for 2%. Specimen: PBMCs. These TCRs come from a woman aged 25 to 45 in good health and CMV-seronegative. The CDR3 runs from the conserved cysteine through the conserved F or W. D genes are given only for firm matches. Only part of the rows carry a size: once, few, many, or a class if the clone is expanded.

clone size	V gene	J gene	D gene	CDR3 DNA	CDR3 protein
few	TRBV5-6	TRBJ1-1	-	TGTGCCAGCAGCTTGGTAACAGCGAACACTGAAGCTTTCTTT	CASSLVTANTEAFF
once	TRBV11-2	TRBJ2-7	TRBD2	TGTGCCAGCAGCCCTCCCCGGGGCGGGAGTGGGGGCGAGCAGTACTTC	CASSPPRGGSGGEQYF
few	TRBV28	TRBJ2-6	-	TGTGCCAGCAGGTCCGGGAGCGCTGGGGCCAACGTCCTGACTTTC	CASRSGSAGANVLTF
-	TRBV5-1	TRBJ2-3	TRBD2	TGCGCCAGCACTACGGGAAGCGGGAGAGATACGCAGTATTTT	CASTTGSGRDTQYF
-	TRBV10-3	TRBJ2-3	TRBD1	TGTGCCATCAGGAAAACGGGACAGGGGACTTCTAGCACAGATACGCAGTATTTT	CAIRKTGQGTSSTDTQYF
-	TRBV19	TRBJ1-5	-	TGTGCCAGTACCGACTATAGCAATCAGCCCCAGCATTTT	CASTDYSNQPQHF
-	TRBV28	TRBJ2-7	TRBD1	TGTGCCAGCAGCGAGATGGACAGGGTCGGCCACGAGCAGTACTTC	CASSEMDRVGHEQYF
-	TRBV9	TRBJ2-2	TRBD2	TGTGCCAGCAGCGCTAGCGGGGGTTACACCGGGGAGCTGTTTTTT	CASSASGGYTGELFF
-	TRBV30	TRBJ1-1	-	TGTGCCTGGCTTCCAAGGACAGTTCGCACTGAAGCTTTCTTT	CAWLPRTVRTEAFF
-	TRBV7-9	TRBJ1-3	-	TGTGCCAGCAGCCCCGGAGTCGCAGGGACATACACCATATATTTT	CASSPGVAGTYTIYF
-	TRBV30	TRBJ2-3	TRBD2	TGTGCCTGGAGTGTAGCTAGCGGGGACACAGATACGCAGTATTTT	CAWSVASGDTDTQYF
-	TRBV11-2	TRBJ2-7	TRBD2	TGTGCCAGCAGCTCGCACCCGGGACTAGCGGGAGACGAGCAGTACTTC	CASSSHPGLAGDEQYF
-	TRBV5-4	TRBJ2-2	TRBD1	TGTGCCAGCAGCTCAACGCGACAGGGTATTTCCGGGGAGCTGTTTTTT	CASSSTRQGISGELFF
-	TRBV7-2	TRBJ2-1	-	TGTGCCAGCAGCTTAGGACGGGGGGAGCAGTTCTTC	CASSLGRGEQFF
few	TRBV6-6	TRBJ2-7	TRBD1	TGTGCCAGCAGGCCGGGACAGGTATCCTACGAGCAGTACTTC	CASRPGQVSYEQYF